Following are 26 T cell receptor beta chains from one sample sequenced in a study of human T cells and chemical hapten exposure. Specified time point: patch test 3, about 24 weeks after DPC sensitization. As to treatment: therapeutic diphenylcyclopropenone sensitization with weekly scalp DPC. Unfractionated whole blood yielded the extracted total RNA. TCRdb re-called the RACE reads through MiXCR, storing one row per CDR3 protein. The sample records under 50,000 distinct CDR3 sequences, approximately 12% being singletons. Sequenced material: whole blood, taken in connection with sensitization to the hapten diphenylcyclopropenone (DPC). The source is a woman between 40 and 55 years old with alopecia areata. Some clones in this sample may be carry-over from other donors' samples.

The V call is TRBV3-1, the J call TRBJ1-6; D may be TRBD1 (6 bases). V dropped 3 bases and J dropped 7 bases, with 10 bases sitting between them. The CDR3 has 14 residues. Germline-derived CDR1 and CDR2 are LGHDT and YNNKEL (reference sequence). For the CDR3, the DNA is TGTGCCAGCAGCCAGGCACAGGGAAATTCACCCCTCCACTTT. It codes for CASSQAQGNSPLHF.

This sequence joins TRBV6-1 and TRBJ2-1; 12 positions match TRBD2. V gave up 6 bases and J gave up 2 bases; unmatched junction bases: 8. The CDR3 loop spans 17 amino acids. Germline CDR1 and CDR2: MNHNS and SASEGT. Here the CDR3 reads CASSMRLAGGTYNEQFF. In nucleotides, the CDR3 is TGTGCCAGCAGCATGAGGCTAGCGGGAGGGACCTACAATGAGCAGTTCTTC.

This clonotype showed up many times. This chain joins TRBV6-2 or TRBV6-3 and TRBJ2-1; TRBD2 matches 8 bases. This CDR3 has 11 amino acids. Germline lookup yields CDR1 MNHEY and CDR2 SVGEGT. J was trimmed by 12 bases and V by 7 bases; bases with no gene match: 5. The CDR3 region has the DNA TGTGCCAGCACCGCCGCGGGGGGGCAGTTCTTC. This sequence encodes CASTAAGGQFF.

In this sample, this clonotype turned up a few times. The rearrangement links TRBV28 to TRBJ2-3; a weak D match, TRBD1 (6 bases). Trimming removed 5 bases from V and 3 bases from J, with 12 bases in between. Germline V gene lookup returns CDR1 MDHEN and CDR2 SYDVKM. This CDR3 has 14 amino acids. The CDR3 DNA is TGTGCCAGCAGTGTCAGGGGAGAGACAGATACGCAGTATTTT. Translation gives CASSVRGETDTQYF.

This clonotype was found many times. The J gene is TRBJ1-1, the V gene TRBV28; the D is unclear. The germline V gene encodes CDR1 MDHEN and CDR2 SYDVKM. The CDR3 loop spans 12 amino acids. Trimming took 7 bases from V and 3 from J, leaving 9 bases between them. The CDR3 spells CASTKPYTEAFF. The CDR3 nucleotides are TGTGCCAGCACGAAACCCTACACTGAAGCTTTCTTT.

At least ten counts were recorded for this clonotype. The rearrangement joins TRBV6-5 to TRBJ2-7; 9 bases match TRBD1. Germline V CDR1 and CDR2: MNHEY, SVGAGI. Germline trimming cut 5 bases from V and 6 bases from J; bases unmatched to any gene: 8. The length of the CDR3 is 14 residues. This CDR3 is CASSKPGTGREQYF. As DNA, the CDR3 is TGTGCCAGCAGTAAGCCCGGGACAGGGCGCGAGCAGTACTTC.

The chain uses TRBV28 and TRBJ2-7; 8 positions match TRBD2. Per the germline V gene, CDR1 is MDHEN and CDR2 is SYDVKM. CDR3 size: 14 residues. Trimming at V came to 8 bases and at J to 3 bases, leaving 9 bases not matched to a gene. CDR3 in amino acids: CASRNSGKGYEQYF. CDR3 nucleotide sequence: TGTGCCAGCCGGAATAGCGGGAAGGGCTACGAGCAGTACTTC.

This clonotype was picked up a small number of times. This chain joins TRBV5-1 and TRBJ2-1; 7 bases fit TRBD1. With 5 bases clipped from V and 8 bases from J, the junction kept 10 bases outside the gene matches. The germline V gene encodes CDR1 SGHRS and CDR2 YFSETQ. The CDR3 covers 14 residues. CDR3 sequence (DNA): TGCGCCAGCAGGTTACAGGGGTCTACGGATGAGCAGTTCTTC. Translation: CASRLQGSTDEQFF.

This clonotype has a handful of counts. The gene calls are TRBV29-1 and TRBJ1-2; D is perhaps TRBD1 (5 bases). The CDR3 totals 17 residues. Trimming removed 0 bases at V and 3 bases at J, with 20 bases between. Germline V lookup: CDR1 SQVTM, CDR2 ANQGSEA. The CDR3 DNA sequence: TGCAGCGTTGAAGAGGACCCCGGGCAACGGGGGTACTATGGCTACACCTTC. Translating gives CSVEEDPGQRGYYGYTF.

This clonotype was observed many times. The rearrangement joins TRBV9 to TRBJ2-2; no clear D. This CDR3 comprises 12 residues. Germline lookup yields CDR1 SGDLS and CDR2 YYNGEE. The V end was cut by 1 base, the J end by 7 bases, with 5 bases between. This chain's CDR3 is CASSVYDGELFF. In DNA form, the CDR3 reads TGTGCCAGCAGCGTATATGACGGGGAGCTGTTTTTT.

Ten or more counts support this clonotype. The V call is TRBV11-2, the J call TRBJ1-1, with 8 bases that match TRBD1. CDR3 length equals 14 residues. Germline CDR1 and CDR2: SGHAT and FQNNGV. With 5 bases clipped from V and 4 bases from J, the junction kept 6 bases outside the gene matches. The CDR3 DNA reads as TGTGCCAGCAGCATTACCGGGACAGGCACTGAAGCTTTCTTT. It translates to CASSITGTGTEAFF.

In its sample, this clonotype was seen many times. The chain joins TRBV14 to TRBJ2-2; maybe TRBD1 (6 bases). Germline V gives CDR1 SGHDN, CDR2 FVKESK. V lost 8 bases to trimming and J lost 1 base, with 14 bases between them. The CDR3 totals 15 residues. CDR3 nucleotides: TGTGCCAGCTCCGTTTGGACAGTGAACACCGGGGAGCTGTTTTTT. It codes for CASSVWTVNTGELFF. Complete variable domain (other parts from reference TRBV14 and TRBJ2-2): EAGVTQFPSHSVIEKGQTVTLRCDPISGHDNLYWYRRVMGKEIKFLLHFVKESKQDESGMPNNRFLAERTGGTYSTLKVQPAELEDSGVYFCASSVWTVNTGELFFGEGSRLTVL.

V and J are TRBV9 and TRBJ2-3; tentatively, D is TRBD2 (6 bases). The ends were cut back, 0 bases at V and 0 bases at J, with 8 bases in the middle. The CDR3 runs 15 residues. Germline assignment: CDR1 SGDLS and CDR2 YYNGEE. The CDR3 nucleotides read TGTGCCAGCAGCGTAGTAGGAGGGAGCACAGATACGCAGTATTTT. Its protein is CASSVVGGSTDTQYF.

This clonotype came up many times. This chain connects TRBV5-1 to TRBJ2-2; 9 nucleotides agree with TRBD1. The J segment lost 4 bases and the V segment lost 5 bases, leaving 3 bases of the junction unmatched. Germline V lookup: CDR1 SGHRS, CDR2 YFSETQ. This CDR3 spans 14 amino acids. CDR3 in amino acids: CASRATGGTGELFF. In DNA, the CDR3 is TGCGCCAGCAGAGCGACAGGGGGCACCGGGGAGCTGTTTTTT.

This clonotype was seen a single time. The gene calls are TRBV7-2 and TRBJ2-5; D possibly matches TRBD1 or TRBD2 (5 bases each). The CDR3 covers 12 residues. The germline CDR1 and CDR2 sequences are SGHTA and FQGNSA. The germline V and J ends were trimmed by 2 bases and 9 bases, with 10 bases remaining between them. In nucleotides, the CDR3 is TGTGCCAGCAGCTTATTCCAGGGAGCCCAGTACTTC. Protein sequence: CASSLFQGAQYF.

The table lists this clonotype with many counts. V gene TRBV12-3 or TRBV12-4 combines with J gene TRBJ2-2, with 11 positions matching TRBD1. V shed 2 bases and J 4 bases; nucleotides not matched to a gene: 3. The CDR3 runs 16 residues. The CDR3 protein is CASSLRTGGGTGELFF. CDR3 coding DNA: TGTGCCAGCAGTTTAAGGACAGGGGGCGGCACCGGGGAGCTGTTTTTT.

The chain combines TRBV10-3 with TRBJ2-7; D is unclear. The CDR3 loop spans 13 amino acids. Germline V gives CDR1 ENHRY, CDR2 SYGVKD. Trimming took 6 bases from V and 2 from J, leaving 11 bases between them. The CDR3 DNA sequence: TGTGCCATCAGGTACAGCGCCACCTACGAGCAGTACTTC. Translation: CAIRYSATYEQYF.

This chain uses TRBV5-4 with TRBJ2-2; 10 bases align to TRBD2. Looked up from germline, CDR1 is SGHNT and CDR2 is YYREEE (reference sequence). Trimming cost V 4 bases and J 4 bases; bases outside gene matches: 4. This CDR3 has 15 residues. The CDR3 sequence: CASSPSSGGTGELFF. CDR3 DNA sequence: TGTGCCAGCAGCCCTTCTAGCGGGGGCACCGGGGAGCTGTTTTTT.

This clonotype was seen only a few times. The rearrangement links TRBV4-1 to TRBJ2-7; possibly TRBD1 for D (5 bases). V gave up 4 bases and J gave up 0 bases, with 10 bases separating them. The germline CDR1 and CDR2 sequences are MGHRA and YSYEKL. The CDR3 length is 14 residues. CDR3 in amino acids: CASSPRQGSYEQYF. DNA of the CDR3: TGCGCCAGCAGCCCTAGGCAGGGCTCCTACGAGCAGTACTTC.

J is TRBJ1-6 and V is TRBV28; D possibly corresponds to TRBD1 (6 bases). This CDR3 has 16 residues. Per the germline V gene, CDR1 is MDHEN and CDR2 is SYDVKM. The V end was cut by 10 bases, the J end by 0 bases, with 16 bases between. The CDR3 nucleotides read TGTGCCATCGCCAGGGGCAGGAGCTCCTATAATTCACCCCTCCACTTT. Amino acids: CAIARGRSSYNSPLHF.

The chain links TRBV28 to TRBJ2-5; 10 nucleotides line up with TRBD1. Germline-derived CDR1 and CDR2 are MDHEN and SYDVKM. Trimming at V came to 3 bases and at J to 3 bases, leaving 7 bases not matched to a gene. The CDR3 spans 16 residues. As DNA, the CDR3 is TGTGCCAGCAGTTTCTATCGGACAGGGGGGAAAGAGACCCAGTACTTC. It codes for CASSFYRTGGKETQYF.

This clonotype was counted at least ten times. The genes are TRBV21-1 and TRBJ2-7; the table gives TRBD1 as D, unverified against the DNA. TRBV21-1 constitutes a pseudogene. The CDR3 has 14 amino acids. DNA for the CDR3: TGTGCCAGCAGCAAGGACAGCTACGCCTACGAGCAGTACTTC. Protein product: CASSKDSYAYEQYF.

This clonotype has at least ten counts. The rearrangement joins TRBV19 to TRBJ2-5; D unresolved. The CDR3 runs to 14 residues. CDR1 and CDR2 (germline): LNHDA, SQIVND (reference sequence). V shed 1 base and J shed 2 bases, with 8 bases lying between them. The CDR3 coding sequence is TGTGCCAGTAGTATAGGTCCAGTACAAGAGACCCAGTACTTC. Translating it yields CASSIGPVQETQYF. Full variable domain (missing parts from reference TRBV19 and TRBJ2-5): DGGITQSPKYLFRKEGQNVTLSCEQNLNHDAMYWYRQDPGQGLRLIYYSQIVNDFQKGDIAEGYSVSREKKESFPLTVTSAQKNPTAFYLCASSIGPVQETQYFGPGTRLLVL.

This clonotype was seen just once. The J gene is TRBJ2-7, the V gene TRBV7-2; D is perhaps TRBD1 (5 bases). The CDR3 runs 17 residues. With 1 base removed from V and 0 bases from J, the gap between germline ends came to 16 bases. The germline CDR1 and CDR2 sequences are SGHTA and FQGNSA. CDR3 protein: CASSLVVLSGASYEQYF. In DNA form, the CDR3 reads TGTGCCAGCAGCTTAGTAGTTCTGTCTGGGGCCTCCTACGAGCAGTACTTC.

V gene TRBV4-1 combines with J gene TRBJ2-2, with 8 bases identical to TRBD2. The germline V gene has CDR1 MGHRA and CDR2 YSYEKL. The length of the CDR3 is 15 residues. V was pared by 5 bases and J by 0 bases, with 2 bases of the junction left unmatched. The CDR3 DNA sequence: TGCGCCAGCAGCAGAGCGGGGGCGAACACCGGGGAGCTGTTTTTT. This codes for CASSRAGANTGELFF.

V is TRBV2 and J is TRBJ2-5, with unresolved D. With 6 bases removed from V and 5 bases from J, the gap between germline ends came to 10 bases. Looked up from germline, CDR1 is SNHLY and CDR2 is FYNNEI. The CDR3 sequence is 12 residues long. CDR3: CASSPQKETQYF. CDR3 coding DNA: TGTGCCAGCAGCCCTCAGAAGGAGACCCAGTACTTC.